This entry lists 23 T cell receptor beta chains sequenced from one sample in a study of cytotoxic CD8 clonotypes in ibrutinib-treated CLL. Sequencing used immunoSEQ multiplex PCR; TCRdb keeps in-frame clones, though not all of them. The sample lists some 200,000 clones; around 70% were seen once. The input for sequencing was PBMCs, taken after 12 months of ibrutinib treatment. The origin of the receptors is a human donor with chronic lymphocytic leukemia.

This chain connects TRBV29-1 to TRBJ1-2; a possible D gene is TRBD1 (5 bases). This CDR3 spans 13 amino acids. The V and J ends lost 3 bases and 4 bases respectively, with 12 bases between them. Germline V lookup: CDR1 SQVTM, CDR2 ANQGSEA. CDR3: CSVDKAGSYGYTF. The CDR3 nucleotides are TGCAGCGTTGACAAAGCAGGGAGCTATGGCTACACCTTC. The whole variable domain, remainder taken from reference TRBV29-1 and TRBJ1-2, is SAVISQKPSRDICQRGTSLTIQCQVDSQVTMMFWYRQQPGQSLTLIATANQGSEATYESGFVIDKFPISRPNLTFSTLTVSNMSPEDSSIYLCSVDKAGSYGYTFGSGTRLTVV.

The chain links TRBV6-1 to TRBJ1-5; 8 bases map to TRBD1. The germline gives CDR1 MNHNS, CDR2 SASEGT. The CDR3 covers 15 residues. V dropped 8 bases and J dropped 2; count of bases not matched to a gene: 8. The CDR3 DNA sequence: TGTGCCAGCTATTCAGGGGGCTCAGGCAATCAGCCCCAGCATTTT. Translation gives CASYSGGSGNQPQHF.

This chain joins TRBV6-4 and TRBJ1-1, with unresolved D. Germline V gives CDR1 MRHNA, CDR2 SNTAGT. Trimming took 6 bases from V and 1 from J, leaving 9 bases between them. The CDR3 has 13 residues. DNA for the CDR3: TGTGCCAGCAGCTCACAGAGGAACACTGAAGCTTTCTTT. Amino acid sequence: CASSSQRNTEAFF.

The genes are TRBV30 and TRBJ1-4; 8 nucleotides match TRBD1. The CDR3 loop spans 16 amino acids. CDR1 and CDR2 (germline): GTSNPN, SVGIG (reference sequence). V lost 1 base, J lost 6 bases, and 10 bases stayed unmatched. The CDR3 DNA follows: TGTGCCTGGAGTGGGACAGGGAGGGGTTTTTATGAAAAACTGTTTTTT. This sequence encodes CAWSGTGRGFYEKLFF.

V is TRBV7-8 and J is TRBJ1-5; D gene ambiguous. The germline gives CDR1 SGHVS, CDR2 FQNEAQ. V shed 0 bases and J shed 2 bases, with 8 bases lying between them. The CDR3 has 15 amino acids. In DNA, the CDR3 is TGTGCCAGCAGCTTAGCAGAGTTGGGCAATCAGCCCCAGCATTTT. It yields the protein CASSLAELGNQPQHF. Combining the CDR3 with reference TRBV7-8 and TRBJ1-5 gives the whole variable domain GAGVSQSPRYKVAKRGQDVALRCDPISGHVSLFWYQQALGQGPEFLTYFQNEAQLDKSGLPSDRFFAERPEGSVSTLKIQRTQQEDSAVYLCASSLAELGNQPQHFGDGTRLSIL.

Notes on this clone: This same CDR3 is encoded by further DNA sequences in the sample. V and J are TRBV29-1 and TRBJ1-5; 8 positions agree with TRBD1. The V and J ends lost 4 bases and 1 base, in that order; junction bases with no gene match: 3. Germline CDR1 is SQVTM and CDR2 is ANQGSEA. This CDR3 has 14 residues. The CDR3 here is CSVGAGGSNQPQHF. The CDR3, as DNA: TGCAGCGTTGGCGCAGGGGGCAGCAATCAGCCCCAGCATTTT.

This clone was seen many times. This rearrangement joins TRBV27 to TRBJ2-2; D uncertain. The CDR3 is 16 amino acids. Trimming pared 5 bases from V and 0 bases from J, leaving 13 bases between. CDR1 is MNHEY and CDR2 is SMNVEV in the germline V gene (reference sequence). DNA of the CDR3: TGTGCCAGCAGTCCGCTATCGGTCACGAACACCGGGGAGCTGTTTTTT. It translates to CASSPLSVTNTGELFF.

This clone has just one count. V and J are TRBV5-1 and TRBJ1-5, with D possibly matching TRBD1 (6 bases). The germline V and J ends were trimmed by 0 bases and 5 bases, with 12 bases remaining between them. The length of the CDR3 is 15 residues. CDR1 and CDR2 from the germline V gene are SGHRS and YFSETQ. The CDR3 region is CASSLDGGPHQPQHF. The CDR3 bases are TGCGCCAGCAGCTTGGATGGGGGGCCTCATCAGCCCCAGCATTTT.

The chain links TRBV7-3 to TRBJ2-1; TRBD2 agrees at 12 bases. Germline CDR1 and CDR2: SGHTA and FQGTGA. V was clipped by 4 bases and J by 8 bases; unmatched bases: 9. The CDR3 length is 16 residues. CDR3 DNA: TGTGCCAGCAGCTCCCAGACTAGCGGGAGTTACTATGAGCAGTTCTTC. This translates into CASSSQTSGSYYEQFF.

A single count supports this clone. CDR3: CSTWDRGNTEAFF. The DNA for the CDR3 is TGCAGCACATGGGACAGGGGGAACACTGAAGCTTTCTTT. The chain carries TRBV29-1 and TRBJ1-1, with 10 bases aligning to TRBD1. Germline CDR1 and CDR2: SQVTM and ANQGSEA. The CDR3 loop spans 13 amino acids. With 8 bases clipped from V and 1 base from J, the junction kept 4 bases outside the gene matches.

V and J are TRBV27 and TRBJ1-1; 7 bases fit TRBD1. Germline-derived CDR1 and CDR2 are MNHEY and SMNVEV (reference sequence). The CDR3 covers 16 residues. Losses at the gene ends were 6 bases for V and 4 bases for J; bases not matched to a gene: 14. DNA of the CDR3: TGTGCCAGCAGCCAGACAGGAACAGGGGTGGGCACTGAAGCTTTCTTT. Translated: CASSQTGTGVGTEAFF.

This rearrangement joins TRBV7-9 to TRBJ1-3, with no clear D. V was pared by 0 bases and J by 0 bases, with 15 bases between. Germline V gene sequence: CDR1 SEHNR, CDR2 FQNEAQ (reference sequence). This CDR3 comprises 18 residues. The CDR3 nucleotides read TGTGCCAGCAGCTTAGCGAGGTATACAGCGGGCTCTGGAAACACCATATATTTT. Its protein is CASSLARYTAGSGNTIYF.

The chain recombines TRBV27 with TRBJ2-7, with D hard to call. The CDR3 totals 14 residues. V lost 4 bases, J lost 3 bases, and 13 bases lay in between. CDR1 and CDR2 from the germline V gene are MNHEY and SMNVEV (reference sequence). CDR3 sequence: CASSSLGRRYEQYF. The DNA of the CDR3 is TGTGCCAGCAGTTCTCTGGGCAGACGCTACGAGCAGTACTTC.

V gene TRBV6-1 combines with J gene TRBJ2-7; the D gene is possibly TRBD2 (6 bases). The CDR3 has 15 amino acids. In germline, CDR1 is MNHNS, CDR2 SASEGT. Trimming cost V 0 bases and J 2 bases, with 11 bases left between them. The CDR3 here is CASSEATGGAYEQYF. The CDR3 DNA is TGTGCCAGCAGTGAAGCTACAGGAGGGGCCTACGAGCAGTACTTC.

The V call is TRBV6-5, the J call TRBJ1-3, with D possibly being TRBD1 (5 bases). The CDR3 is 14 amino acids. Per the germline V gene, CDR1 is MNHEY and CDR2 is SVGAGI. V lost 5 bases and J 0 bases, leaving 8 bases between the germline ends. CDR3 sequence reads: CASSAGISGNTIYF. The CDR3 DNA reads TGTGCCAGCAGTGCAGGGATCTCTGGAAACACCATATATTTT.

The table lists this clone with a few counts. The chain joins TRBV27 to TRBJ2-3; D gene uncertain. Trimming took off 6 bases at V and 5 bases at J, with 12 bases between the two ends. CDR3 size: 13 residues. Germline CDR1 reads MNHEY; CDR2 reads SMNVEV (reference sequence). For the CDR3, the DNA is TGTGCCAGCAGCCTAATTCGGGTAGATACGCAGTATTTT. Its protein is CASSLIRVDTQYF.

This clone showed up just once. V usage is TRBV23-1 and J usage is TRBJ2-7, with TRBD1 as a possible D gene (6 bases). TRBV23-1 is an ORF, with its function uncertain. V was cut by 4 bases and J by 1 base, with 11 bases left in between. The CDR3 extends over 14 amino acids. CDR3: CASSPQGFSYEQYF. The CDR3 DNA sequence: TGCGCCAGCAGTCCCCAGGGGTTTTCCTACGAGCAGTACTTC.

CDR3 sequence: CASSFRQPSNQPQHF. CDR3 DNA: TGTGCCAGCAGTTTTCGGCAGCCTAGCAATCAGCCCCAGCATTTT. This chain uses TRBV27 with TRBJ1-5; the D is unclear. The germline CDR1 and CDR2 sequences are MNHEY and SMNVEV (reference sequence). The germline V and J ends were trimmed by 3 bases and 0 bases, with 9 bases remaining between them. The CDR3 spans 15 residues.

This clone appeared once. The rearrangement joins TRBV19 to TRBJ2-2, with a weak D call TRBD2 (7 bases). Trimming cost V 6 bases and J 4 bases, with 15 bases left between them. CDR3 length: 15 residues. The germline CDR1 and CDR2 sequences are LNHDA and SQIVND (reference sequence). CDR3 nucleotide sequence: TGTGCCAGTAGCGATGGGAGGGGGTTCACCGGGGAGCTGTTTTTT. This gives the protein CASSDGRGFTGELFF.

The chain carries TRBV11-3 and TRBJ2-7, with D uncertain. CDR3 size: 13 residues. Germline CDR1 is SGHNT and CDR2 is YENEEA. Trimming removed 4 bases at V and 2 bases at J, with 9 bases between. The CDR3 DNA follows: TGTGCCAGCAGCTCGGGCCCAACCTACGAGCAGTACTTC. Its translation is CASSSGPTYEQYF.

The chain combines TRBV5-6 with TRBJ2-2; 8 positions agree with TRBD1. The germline V gene has CDR1 SGHDT and CDR2 YYEEEE. Trimming cost V 4 bases and J 6 bases; bases outside gene matches: 11. The CDR3 is made up of 16 amino acids. The CDR3 sequence: CASSPRTGLIAGELFF. Here the CDR3 DNA reads TGTGCCAGCAGCCCTCGGACAGGGCTTATCGCCGGGGAGCTGTTTTTT.

The CDR3 loop reads CASRQGGPGGYTF. The CDR3 DNA is TGTGCCAGCAGACAGGGGGGACCGGGTGGCTACACCTTC. This chain uses TRBV6-1 with TRBJ1-2, with 8 bases identical to TRBD1. The CDR3 covers 13 residues. Germline-derived CDR1 and CDR2 are MNHNS and SASEGT. Trimming cost V 6 bases and J 7 bases; bases outside gene matches: 7.

This clone was seen a handful of times. CDR3 sequence: CASSFTGGAGTGELFF. The DNA of the CDR3 is TGCGCCAGCAGCTTCACAGGGGGCGCGGGCACCGGGGAGCTGTTTTTT. J is TRBJ2-2 and V is TRBV5-1, with 9 positions matching TRBD1. The CDR3 totals 16 residues. Germline V CDR1 and CDR2: SGHRS, YFSETQ. J lost 4 bases, V lost 2 bases, and 6 bases had no gene match.